The rows below give T cell receptor beta chains drawn from one sample of a study of technical replicates of blood from several donors. Sequencing was performed with immunoSEQ multiplex PCR; in TCRdb, only in-frame clones are kept and a portion is missing. The sample comprises around 93,000 clones, approximately 95% of which are singletons, and around 0.3% rests with the top ten. Sequencing was done on a sample of T cells isolated from PBMCs. The receptors here all came from a human donor in good health. CDR3s include the opening cysteine and the closing phenylalanine or tryptophan. D genes are given only for firm matches. Clone size, where shown, is once, few, many, or a class for clones that have expanded.

TRBJ2-1 | TRBV4-1 | NA | once | TGCGCCAGCAGCCAGGGGCCCCGGGACTCTCCCTACAATGAGCAGTTCTTC | CASSQGPRDSPYNEQFF
TRBJ1-1 | TRBV5-4 | NA | NA | TGTGCCAGCAGCATAGGATCGGGGGGAACTGAAGCTTTCTTT | CASSIGSGGTEAFF
TRBJ2-1 | TRBV6-8 | TRBD2 | NA | TGTGCCAGCAGTTCCCTTAGCGGGAGGACCTACAATGAGCAGTTCTTC | CASSSLSGRTYNEQFF
TRBJ1-4 | TRBV18 | NA | NA | TGTGCCAGCTCACAAGGACAGCCTGCAACTAATGAAAAACTGTTTTTT | CASSQGQPATNEKLFF
TRBJ2-3 | TRBV7-9 | TRBD1 | NA | TGTGCCAGCGAACACGTGCAGGGGGCCGCTAGCACAGATACGCAGTATTTT | CASEHVQGAASTDTQYF
TRBJ2-1 | TRBV20-1 | NA | NA | TGCACCTCTTTGTACAATGAGCAGTTCTTC | CTSLYNEQFF
TRBJ2-2 | TRBV6-5 | NA | NA | TGTGCCAGCGGTACCAGAACGAACACCGGGGAGCTGTTTTTT | CASGTRTNTGELFF
TRBJ2-1 | TRBV28 | NA | NA | TGTGCCAGCAGTTTATTAGCAGAAAACAATGAGCAGTTCTTC | CASSLLAENNEQFF
TRBJ2-5 | TRBV29-1 | TRBD2 | NA | TGCAGCGTAGGTATACCGGGTGATCTGGCGGGAGAAGAGACCCAGTACTTC | CSVGIPGDLAGEETQYF
TRBJ1-2 | TRBV19 | TRBD1 | NA | TGTGCCACAACCGGGACAGGGTACTATGGCTACACCTTC | CATTGTGYYGYTF
TRBJ1-4 | TRBV7-3 | TRBD1 | NA | TGTGCCAGCAGCCCCACAGGGGCCCCTAATGAAAAACTGTTTTTT | CASSPTGAPNEKLFF
TRBJ1-3 | TRBV6-5 | TRBD1 | NA | TGTGCCACCAGACAGGGCTGGAACACCATATATTTT | CATRQGWNTIYF
TRBJ1-5 | TRBV28 | TRBD1 | NA | TGTGCCAGCAGTTTTTCAGGACAGGGGGCAGAACAGCCCCAGCATTTT | CASSFSGQGAEQPQHF
TRBJ1-5 | TRBV2 | NA | NA | TGTGCCAGCAGTGAACAGGGCCGCAATCAGCCCCAGCATTTT | CASSEQGRNQPQHF
TRBJ2-5 | TRBV27 | TRBD1 | NA | TGTGCCGGCAGTTTATTAGGACAGGGGAGGCGAGAGACCCAGTACTTC | CAGSLLGQGRRETQYF
TRBJ2-3 | TRBV27 | TRBD2 | NA | TGTGCCAGCAGTTTGTTTACAGCGGGAGGCGTAACAGATACGCAGTATTTT | CASSLFTAGGVTDTQYF
TRBJ2-7 | TRBV9 | NA | NA | TGTGCCAGCAGCGTAGCTGTCGGAGAGATCTACGAGCAGTACTTC | CASSVAVGEIYEQYF
TRBJ1-4 | TRBV19 | NA | NA | TGTGCCAGTACTTCACCCAGTGGTGAAAAACTGTTTTTT | CASTSPSGEKLFF
TRBJ1-4 | TRBV28 | NA | NA | TGTGCCAGCAGTTCCCGTGCTTTGTATGCGGGTGAAAAACTGTTTTTT | CASSSRALYAGEKLFF
TRBJ2-7 | TRBV4-2 | NA | NA | TGTGCCAGCAGCCAATTGTACAGGGTGGACGAGCAGTACTTC | CASSQLYRVDEQYF
TRBJ1-2 | TRBV2 | NA | NA | TGTGCCAGCCTCCTGTACTATGGCTACACCTTC | CASLLYYGYTF